This is a list of T cell receptor beta chains from one sample in a study of T cell responses to AZD1222 COVID-19 vaccine. Libraries were prepared by immunoSEQ multiplex PCR; TCRdb keeps only in-frame clonotypes and omits some of them. The sample contains 100,000 to 140,000 clones, 80% to 95% of which appear only once. Sequenced here: peripheral blood, sampled 28 days after the second AZD1222 dose. All receptors derive from an adult who received the AZD1222 COVID-19 vaccine. CDR3s include the opening cysteine and the closing phenylalanine or tryptophan. D genes are given only for firm matches. Size tells how often a clone was seen (once, few, many) or the class of an expanded clone, and some rows leave it out.

v_gene	j_gene	abundance	d_gene	CDR3nt	CDR3aa
TRBV9	TRBJ2-3	-	-	TGTGCCAGCAGCGGTCAGCGGAACCACACAGATACGCAGTATTTT	CASSGQRNHTDTQYF
TRBV2	TRBJ2-7	-	TRBD1	TGTGCCAGCAGTGAAGGCTCATGGACAGGGCGGTCTCTCAACGAGCAGTACTTC	CASSEGSWTGRSLNEQYF
TRBV6-5	TRBJ1-1	-	-	TGTGCCAGCAGTCCTAGCCGACCGGGACACCAAAGGGCTTTCTTT	CASSPSRPGHQRAFF
TRBV6-1	TRBJ1-5	once	TRBD1	TGTGCCAGCAGTGACCGCCGGGACAGAGTCTATAGCAATCAGCCCCAGCATTTT	CASSDRRDRVYSNQPQHF
TRBV7-9	TRBJ1-5	-	TRBD1	TGTGCCAGCAGCTTAAGTCTACAGGGGGATCAGCCCCAGCATTTT	CASSLSLQGDQPQHF
TRBV7-9	TRBJ1-3	-	-	TGTGCCAGCAGCGTCCTACATGACACCTTCTCTGGAAACACCATATATTTT	CASSVLHDTFSGNTIYF
TRBV28	TRBJ2-1	-	-	TGTGCCAGCAGGCCCCCTAACTCCTACAATGAGCAGTTCTTC	CASRPPNSYNEQFF
TRBV9	TRBJ2-5	-	TRBD2	TGTGCCAGCAGCGGCCGACTAGCGGGAGGTGAAGAGACCCAGTACTTC	CASSGRLAGGEETQYF
TRBV6-2/TRBV6-3	TRBJ2-7	few	-	TGTGCCAGCAGTTGGGTCGATTCGGCATACGAGCAGTACTTC	CASSWVDSAYEQYF
TRBV2	TRBJ2-3	-	-	TGTGCCAGCAGTGGTAGCTTTCCAGATACGCAGTATTTT	CASSGSFPDTQYF
TRBV5-1	TRBJ1-5	-	-	TGCGCCAGCAGCTTGGGCGAGGTCAATCAGCCCCAGCATTTT	CASSLGEVNQPQHF
TRBV9	TRBJ2-7	-	-	TGTGCCAGCAGCGTAGGGGGTATGGAAGGAGGCTACGAGCAGTACTTC	CASSVGGMEGGYEQYF
TRBV5-1	TRBJ2-1	-	TRBD2	TGCGCCAGCAGCGTCTTACTAGCGGGAGGGCCGGCGGAGCAGTTCTTC	CASSVLLAGGPAEQFF
TRBV10-2	TRBJ2-5	-	-	TGCGCCAGCGGAGGGGAGAAAGAGACCCAGTACTTC	CASGGEKETQYF
TRBV27	TRBJ2-1	few	TRBD1	TGTGCCAGCAGTCTTGGACAGGGCGCACGGGAGCAGTTCTTC	CASSLGQGAREQFF
TRBV6-2/TRBV6-3	TRBJ2-1	-	-	TGTGCCAGCAGTTACTCCCAGGGCGGCGAGCAGTTCTTC	CASSYSQGGEQFF
TRBV28	TRBJ2-7	-	-	TGTGCCAGCCGCAGAAGCGCCGGGACTCCATCCTACGAGCAGTACTTC	CASRRSAGTPSYEQYF
TRBV4-1	TRBJ2-2	-	TRBD2	TGCGCCAGCAGCCAAGAAGCGGGGGGCCTCCCCGGGGAGCTGTTTTTT	CASSQEAGGLPGELFF
TRBV10-3	TRBJ2-7	-	TRBD1	TGTGCCATCAGTATTAGGACAGGGATGGACGAGCAGTACTTC	CAISIRTGMDEQYF
TRBV5-1	TRBJ2-1	-	TRBD2	TGCGCCAGCAGCTTGGGTTGGACTAGCGGGGTAAATGAGCAGTTCTTC	CASSLGWTSGVNEQFF
TRBV20-1	TRBJ1-4	-	-	TGCAGTGCGGGAAACGGGCTGGAACTGTTTTTT	CSAGNGLELFF
TRBV7-2	TRBJ1-5	-	-	TGTGCCAGCAGCTTAGTTGGCCCACCCCAGCCCCAGCATTTT	CASSLVGPPQPQHF
TRBV11-1	TRBJ1-6	-	-	TGTGCCAGCAGCGATACCCCAGATTCACCCCTCCACTTT	CASSDTPDSPLHF
TRBV4-3	TRBJ2-7	-	-	TGCGCCAGCAGCCAAGGGGAGGGGGCCTACGAGCAGTACTTC	CASSQGEGAYEQYF
TRBV7-2	TRBJ2-7	-	TRBD2	TGTGCCAGCAGCTTAGTAGGTAGCGGGAGTGGTGAGCAGTACTTC	CASSLVGSGSGEQYF
TRBV9	TRBJ2-1	-	-	TGTGCCAGCAGCAGATGGGACTACAATGAGCAGTTCTTC	CASSRWDYNEQFF
TRBV28	TRBJ2-7	-	TRBD1	TGTGCCAGCAGTTTAGTCGGGACAGCCTCCTACGAGCAGTACTTC	CASSLVGTASYEQYF
TRBV5-6	TRBJ2-7	-	-	TGTGCCAGCAGCTTGTTGGGGGGAACCTACGAGCAGTACTTC	CASSLLGGTYEQYF
TRBV28	TRBJ2-5	-	-	TGTGCCAGCAGTAACCAGCCCAACCAAGAGACCCAGTACTTC	CASSNQPNQETQYF
TRBV28	TRBJ1-5	-	-	TGTGCCAGCAGTTCGCCGGGACCTCCCCCCGGTCGACAGCCCCAGCATTTT	CASSSPGPPPGRQPQHF
TRBV19	TRBJ2-3	once	TRBD2	TGTGCCAGTAGTATAAGAACTAGCGGGGGCGTAACAGATACGCAGTATTTT	CASSIRTSGGVTDTQYF
TRBV27	TRBJ1-6	once	TRBD1	TGTGCCAGCAGTTTAACCCCGGGACAGGGGAATTCACCCCTCCACTTT	CASSLTPGQGNSPLHF
TRBV10-1	TRBJ1-1	-	TRBD1	TGCGCCAGCACCTCCGGGACAGGGGGCACTGAAGCTTTCTTT	CASTSGTGGTEAFF
TRBV6-5	TRBJ1-1	once	TRBD1	TGTGCCAGCAGGGGACAGGGCTTGAACACTGAAGCTTTCTTT	CASRGQGLNTEAFF
TRBV2	TRBJ2-5	-	-	TGTGCCAGCAGTGAAATCGGGCAGGGCAAGGGGACCCAGTACTTC	CASSEIGQGKGTQYF
TRBV15	TRBJ2-3	-	-	TGTGCCACCAGCCCAGCGCGGGCTAGCACAGATACGCAGTATTTT	CATSPARASTDTQYF
TRBV29-1	TRBJ2-3	once	-	TGCAGCGCCCTGAAAGATACGCAGTATTTT	CSALKDTQYF
TRBV28	TRBJ1-5	-	-	TGTGCCAGCATCAAATTACTTCGGGGCACGTATCAGCCCCAGCATTTT	CASIKLLRGTYQPQHF
TRBV28	TRBJ1-1	-	-	TGTGCCAGCAGCGCAACCCTTGGGGCTTTCTTT	CASSATLGAFF